This T cell receptor beta chain was sequenced in a study of blood T cell repertoires in COVID-19. In the study overall: Researchers got acute and convalescent COVID-19 samples from the United States, Italy and Spain. PBMCs, B-cell-depleted T cells, or T cells were the source of the cDNA or gDNA that made up the material.

As handled by the study authors: Reference gene primer amplification gave nucleated cell count estimates. TCRdb's copy holds only in-frame clones and misses some; the assay was immunoSEQ multiplex PCR. Clone size and the V and J calls come from that table; the DNA yielded D and trimming. The data show 110,000 or so clones, 85% to 90% seen once. This CDR3 is built from 14 residues. Germline values: CDR1 SGHDN, CDR2 FVKESK. V was shortened by 9 bases and J by 6 bases, with 20 bases between the two germline ends. V usage is TRBV14 and J usage is TRBJ1-1; weak D call: TRBD1 (5 bases). The sample taken for sequencing was peripheral blood. The sequence was obtained from a woman aged 50 to 60 with acute or convalescent COVID-19. The CDR3 sequence is CARGEGEGSPEAFF. The DNA of the CDR3 is TGTGCCAGGGGGGAGGGTGAGGGTTCCCCTGAAGCTTTCTTT.